This T cell receptor (beta chain) is from a study of beta chain features in type 1 diabetes. Study-wide results and limits: The naive, central memory and Treg TCRB repertoires of patients appeared to be more similar to one another than those of healthy donors. Significant though moderate, a shortening of TCRB CDR3s appeared in all four CD4+ subsets of Type 1 diabetes patients.

Per germline, CDR1 MNHNS and CDR2 SASEGT. J lost 5 bases, V lost 4 bases, and 2 bases had no gene match. CDR3 size: 14 residues. Note on this clone: What it recognizes is unknown.

As every portion of the isolated RNA was reverse transcribed, the sequencing read expressed TCRB transcripts. Sequenced by immunoSEQ multiplex PCR; TCRdb stores in-frame clones only, minus some. The table records under 300,000 clones, approximately 10% of them present only once. The receptor was isolated from a man aged 25 to 45 with type 1 diabetes. Material for sequencing was naive CD4+ T cells from blood. V usage is TRBV6-1 and J usage is TRBJ1-5; 10 positions agree with TRBD1. CDR3 amino acids: CASSVGTGDQPQHF. For the CDR3, the DNA is TGTGCCAGCAGTGTGGGGACAGGGGATCAGCCCCAGCATTTT.